Listed below are T cell receptor beta chains from one sample, sequenced in a study of cytomegalovirus exposure and HLA in healthy donors. Only in-frame clones appear in the TCRdb table, and some are missing; sequencing was by immunoSEQ multiplex PCR. The sample contains some 200,000 clones, around 80% of which appear only once. Sequencing used PBMCs. The receptors were sampled from a woman between 40 and 55 years old in good health and CMV-seronegative. Each CDR3 is given without its conserved first and last residue.

v_call: TRBV18
cdr3_aa: ASSPPFTGTTEAF

v_call: TRBV6-5
cdr3_aa: ASSSLQVARETQY

v_call: TRBV27
cdr3_aa: ASSFRGGGYT

v_call: TRBV5-4
cdr3_aa: ASSLGQGGWNEQF

v_call: TRBV5-4
cdr3_aa: ASSLAGGYGYT

v_call: TRBV14
cdr3_aa: ASSPMASYEQY

v_call: TRBV6-5
cdr3_aa: ASSWDTENTEAF

v_call: TRBV30
cdr3_aa: AFRLAGEYNEQF

v_call: TRBV9
cdr3_aa: ASSVATSTEAF

v_call: TRBV2
cdr3_aa: ASKGDNEKLF

v_call: TRBV6-4
cdr3_aa: ASSRGEQY

v_call: TRBV5-6
cdr3_aa: ASSLAQGVISNEKLF

v_call: TRBV10-3
cdr3_aa: AISADRGASTDTQY

v_call: TRBV21-1
cdr3_aa: ASSSQGQGAYEQY

v_call: TRBV7-2
cdr3_aa: ASIISGGAPSEQF

v_call: TRBV9
cdr3_aa: ASSARGWEDYGYT

v_call: TRBV10-2
cdr3_aa: ASSRTRSYEQY

v_call: TRBV14
cdr3_aa: ASSQSSIEETQY

v_call: TRBV28
cdr3_aa: ASSLGTGGNSPLH

v_call: TRBV9
cdr3_aa: ASRDGQGDTEAF

v_call: TRBV5-1
cdr3_aa: ASSLDPGVAKNIQY

v_call: TRBV5-4
cdr3_aa: ASSWGGSGNTIY

v_call: TRBV5-1
cdr3_aa: ASIGGDGNTIY

v_call: TRBV29-1
cdr3_aa: SVRTGSHEQY

v_call: TRBV28
cdr3_aa: ASSSRGGGGEDIQY

v_call: TRBV2
cdr3_aa: ASSEAEDSQETQY

v_call: TRBV6-5
cdr3_aa: ASSLRGLTYEQY

v_call: TRBV30
cdr3_aa: AWSVSSGGRDEQF

v_call: TRBV7-3
cdr3_aa: ASSSGLAGTQY

v_call: TRBV6-5
cdr3_aa: ASSRQGLNEKLF

v_call: TRBV4-3
cdr3_aa: ASSQGVGDYGYT

v_call: TRBV4-1
cdr3_aa: ASSPESGELF

v_call: TRBV30
cdr3_aa: AWSGDSNQPQH

v_call: TRBV7-6
cdr3_aa: ASSPKRVGRTNEKLF

v_call: TRBV6-1
cdr3_aa: ASSARTESNQPQH

v_call: TRBV19
cdr3_aa: ASSPYRGTGELF

v_call: TRBV7-2
cdr3_aa: ASSPRLGTYEQY

v_call: TRBV15
cdr3_aa: ATSRGTPGGETQY

v_call: TRBV19
cdr3_aa: ASSRGSQPQH

v_call: TRBV2
cdr3_aa: ASRQQGVGETQY

v_call: TRBV11-2
cdr3_aa: ASSLDVHEQY

v_call: TRBV4-1
cdr3_aa: ASSQERASHYGYT

v_call: TRBV6-1
cdr3_aa: ASSAGQGDQPQH

v_call: TRBV9
cdr3_aa: ASSVVGGTDTQY

v_call: TRBV27
cdr3_aa: ASSLYWVGTSGGAHTGELF

v_call: TRBV13
cdr3_aa: ASSPGQGAYEQY

v_call: TRBV4-3
cdr3_aa: ASSQEWGTGGYGYT

v_call: TRBV6-1
cdr3_aa: VSRDSLNQPQH

v_call: TRBV30
cdr3_aa: ACDRGTSGNTIY

v_call: TRBV7-9
cdr3_aa: SSRYRNQNTIY

v_call: TRBV6-5
cdr3_aa: ASRQGRNSPLH

v_call: TRBV5-1
cdr3_aa: ASSGGQGGETQY

v_call: TRBV5-4
cdr3_aa: ASSVSGTLYEQY

v_call: TRBV7-2
cdr3_aa: ASSLGTMNTGELF

v_call: TRBV4-1
cdr3_aa: ASSQEGLVNEQF

v_call: TRBV5-1
cdr3_aa: ASSSVAGAGDTQY

v_call: TRBV7-3
cdr3_aa: ASSLRDRGAGELF

v_call: TRBV29-1
cdr3_aa: SVVPRTDQEAF

v_call: TRBV6-1
cdr3_aa: ASSDYYEQY

v_call: TRBV7-9
cdr3_aa: ASSLAGSYEQY